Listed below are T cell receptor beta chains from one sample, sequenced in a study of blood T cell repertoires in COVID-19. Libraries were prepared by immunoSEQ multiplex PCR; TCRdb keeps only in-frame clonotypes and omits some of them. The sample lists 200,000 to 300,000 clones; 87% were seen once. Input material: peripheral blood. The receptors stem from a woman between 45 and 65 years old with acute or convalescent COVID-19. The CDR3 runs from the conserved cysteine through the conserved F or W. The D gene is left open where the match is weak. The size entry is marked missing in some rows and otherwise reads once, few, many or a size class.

cdr3_aa: CASSFSGSYEQYF; cdr3_nt: TGTGCCAGCAGCTTTAGCGGGAGCTACGAGCAGTACTTC; d_call: TRBD2; clone_size: NA; v_call: TRBV5-4; j_call: TRBJ2-7
cdr3_aa: CATSDFTRENTGELFF; cdr3_nt: TGTGCCACCAGTGATTTCACCAGGGAGAACACCGGGGAGCTGTTTTTT; d_call: NA; clone_size: NA; v_call: TRBV24-1; j_call: TRBJ2-2
cdr3_aa: CASSSQPRTGEYGYTF; cdr3_nt: TGTGCCAGCAGTTCCCAACCTCGGACAGGGGAGTACGGCTACACCTTC; d_call: TRBD1; clone_size: NA; v_call: TRBV28; j_call: TRBJ1-2
cdr3_aa: CASSIGLEERSETQYF; cdr3_nt: TGTGCCAGCAGTATAGGACTAGAAGAAAGGTCGGAGACCCAGTACTTC; d_call: TRBD2; clone_size: NA; v_call: TRBV9; j_call: TRBJ2-5
cdr3_aa: CASSPGQGGSPLHF; cdr3_nt: TGCGCCAGCAGCCCAGGACAGGGAGGCTCACCCCTCCACTTT; d_call: TRBD1; clone_size: once; v_call: TRBV5-1; j_call: TRBJ1-6
cdr3_aa: CASSYVREGTEAFF; cdr3_nt: TGTGCCAGCAGCTACGTCAGGGAGGGCACTGAAGCTTTCTTT; d_call: NA; clone_size: NA; v_call: TRBV7-2; j_call: TRBJ1-1
cdr3_aa: CASSSGDGSNQPQHF; cdr3_nt: TGCGCCAGCAGCTCAGGGGACGGTAGCAATCAGCCCCAGCATTTT; d_call: NA; clone_size: NA; v_call: TRBV5-1; j_call: TRBJ1-5
cdr3_aa: CASTRLAGGWEQYF; cdr3_nt: TGTGCCAGCACCAGACTAGCGGGAGGGTGGGAGCAGTACTTC; d_call: TRBD2; clone_size: NA; v_call: TRBV6-5; j_call: TRBJ2-7
cdr3_aa: CASSPSLAANTGELFF; cdr3_nt: TGTGCCAGCTCACCAAGCCTAGCGGCCAACACCGGGGAGCTGTTTTTT; d_call: TRBD2; clone_size: NA; v_call: TRBV18; j_call: TRBJ2-2
cdr3_aa: CASSLDASAGNTIYF; cdr3_nt: TGTGCCAGCAGCTTAGATGCAAGCGCTGGAAACACCATATATTTT; d_call: NA; clone_size: NA; v_call: TRBV11-2; j_call: TRBJ1-3
cdr3_aa: CASSRGWREGWNEQFF; cdr3_nt: TGTGCCAGTTCCCGTGGATGGCGGGAGGGCTGGAATGAGCAGTTCTTC; d_call: TRBD2; clone_size: NA; v_call: TRBV19; j_call: TRBJ2-1
cdr3_aa: CAWSRGISNQPQHF; cdr3_nt: TGTGCCTGGAGCAGGGGAATAAGCAATCAGCCCCAGCATTTT; d_call: NA; clone_size: NA; v_call: TRBV30; j_call: TRBJ1-5
cdr3_aa: CASSPGQGADTQYF; cdr3_nt: TGTGCCAGCAGCCCAGGACAGGGGGCAGATACGCAGTATTTT; d_call: TRBD1; clone_size: NA; v_call: TRBV7-2; j_call: TRBJ2-3
cdr3_aa: CASRSAGEAGNTIYF; cdr3_nt: TGCGCCAGCAGATCGGCCGGGGAAGCTGGAAACACCATATATTTT; d_call: NA; clone_size: NA; v_call: TRBV4-1; j_call: TRBJ1-3
cdr3_aa: CASSSRDRGFYEQYF; cdr3_nt: TGTGCCAGTAGTTCCCGGGACAGGGGGTTTTACGAGCAGTACTTC; d_call: TRBD1; clone_size: NA; v_call: TRBV19; j_call: TRBJ2-7
cdr3_aa: CASSAQGMNTEAFF; cdr3_nt: TGTGCCAGCAGTGCACAGGGAATGAACACTGAAGCTTTCTTT; d_call: NA; clone_size: NA; v_call: TRBV6-6; j_call: TRBJ1-1
cdr3_aa: CASSGQRGQPQHF; cdr3_nt: TGTGCCAGCAGTGGGCAACGGGGTCAGCCCCAGCATTTT; d_call: NA; clone_size: NA; v_call: TRBV2; j_call: TRBJ1-5
cdr3_aa: CASSQGAYNEQFF; cdr3_nt: TGCGCCAGCAGCCAAGGCGCCTACAATGAGCAGTTCTTC; d_call: NA; clone_size: NA; v_call: TRBV4-1; j_call: TRBJ2-1
cdr3_aa: CASSPETMTGYDTGELFF; cdr3_nt: TGTGCCAGCTCACCGGAGACAATGACAGGGTACGACACCGGGGAGCTGTTTTTT; d_call: TRBD1; clone_size: NA; v_call: TRBV18; j_call: TRBJ2-2
cdr3_aa: CASSQDPHGNTIYF; cdr3_nt: TGTGCCAGCAGCCAAGACCCACACGGAAACACCATATATTTT; d_call: NA; clone_size: NA; v_call: TRBV4-2; j_call: TRBJ1-3
cdr3_aa: CASSSGWETGELFF; cdr3_nt: TGTGCCAGCAGCTCAGGATGGGAGACCGGGGAGCTGTTTTTT; d_call: NA; clone_size: NA; v_call: TRBV5-5; j_call: TRBJ2-2
cdr3_aa: CASSARLGADTQYF; cdr3_nt: TGTGCCAGCAGCGCCCGTCTGGGGGCGGATACGCAGTATTTT; d_call: NA; clone_size: NA; v_call: TRBV9; j_call: TRBJ2-3
cdr3_aa: CASRLAFSTDTQYF; cdr3_nt: TGTGCCAGTCGCCTGGCCTTTAGCACAGATACGCAGTATTTT; d_call: NA; clone_size: NA; v_call: TRBV7-8; j_call: TRBJ2-3
cdr3_aa: CSVQTSGGYEQYF; cdr3_nt: TGCAGCGTCCAGACTAGCGGGGGCTACGAGCAGTACTTC; d_call: TRBD2; clone_size: NA; v_call: TRBV29-1; j_call: TRBJ2-7
cdr3_aa: CASSLADRGHYEQYF; cdr3_nt: TGCGCCAGCAGCTTGGCCGACAGGGGGCACTACGAGCAGTACTTC; d_call: TRBD1; clone_size: NA; v_call: TRBV5-1; j_call: TRBJ2-7
cdr3_aa: CASSRVAGALSSYNEQFF; cdr3_nt: TGTGCCAGCAGCCGTGTGGCGGGAGCCCTAAGCTCCTACAATGAGCAGTTCTTC; d_call: TRBD2; clone_size: NA; v_call: TRBV7-2; j_call: TRBJ2-1
cdr3_aa: CASRTGSSYEQYF; cdr3_nt: TGTGCCAGCAGGACAGGGAGCTCCTACGAGCAGTACTTC; d_call: TRBD1; clone_size: NA; v_call: TRBV6-5; j_call: TRBJ2-7
cdr3_aa: CASLDSLSVPQHF; cdr3_nt: TGTGCCAGCCTGGACAGCCTCTCCGTGCCCCAGCATTTT; d_call: NA; clone_size: few; v_call: TRBV6-5; j_call: TRBJ1-5